This entry lists 2 T cell receptor beta chains sequenced from one sample in a study of OX40 agonist ivuxolimab in advanced cancers. The protocol was immunoSEQ multiplex PCR, while the TCRdb copy is restricted to in-frame clones and leaves out a portion. The sample has about 75,000 clones, about nine tenths seen once. The sample here was CD4+ or CD8+ T cells sorted from blood, taken in a trial of the OX40 agonist ivuxolimab. These receptors all come from an adult with an advanced solid tumor such as melanoma, head and neck, liver or kidney cancer.

The rearrangement links TRBV5-1 to TRBJ2-1; TRBD1 matches at 11 bases. V dropped 3 bases and J dropped 4; count of bases not matched to a gene: 9. Germline loops: CDR1 SGHRS, CDR2 YFSETQ. The CDR3 sequence is 17 residues long. CDR3 loop: CASSWTAGTGGYNEQFF. CDR3 sequence (DNA): TGCGCCAGCAGCTGGACAGCCGGGACAGGGGGTTACAATGAGCAGTTCTTC.

V gene TRBV28 combines with J gene TRBJ2-3; TRBD2 matches 12 bases. The CDR3 has 15 amino acids. Trimming cost V 4 bases and J 3 bases; bases outside gene matches: 2. The germline V gene encodes CDR1 MDHEN and CDR2 SYDVKM. As DNA, the CDR3 is TGTGCCAGCAGTTCTAGCGGGAGGGGTACAGATACGCAGTATTTT. It encodes CASSSSGRGTDTQYF.